This entry features one T cell receptor (beta chain) sequence. In the PCR, 60 Vbeta and 13 Jbeta primers were used. Produced via immunoSEQ multiplex PCR; TCRdb's table is partial and in-frame only. The table shows roughly 150,000 clones, with 75% occurring only once. Germline V gene data show CDR1 as ENHRY and CDR2 as SYGVKD. Trimming at V came to 10 bases and at J to 0 bases, leaving 6 bases not matched to a gene. The CDR3 has 14 amino acids. The sample comes from a study of cytomegalovirus exposure and HLA in healthy donors. Whole-study context: Of all 400 or so donors who were genotyped, 75% to 90% belonged to the Caucasian-associated ancestry cluster.

The sequence came from a man between 18 and 35 years old in good health and CMV-seropositive. Specimen: PBMCs. This chain links TRBV10-3 with TRBJ1-5; 7 nucleotides match TRBD1. Written as DNA, the CDR3 is TGTGCCACTACGACAGGGAATAGCAATCAGCCCCAGCATTTT. Translated, it gives CATTTGNSNQPQHF.